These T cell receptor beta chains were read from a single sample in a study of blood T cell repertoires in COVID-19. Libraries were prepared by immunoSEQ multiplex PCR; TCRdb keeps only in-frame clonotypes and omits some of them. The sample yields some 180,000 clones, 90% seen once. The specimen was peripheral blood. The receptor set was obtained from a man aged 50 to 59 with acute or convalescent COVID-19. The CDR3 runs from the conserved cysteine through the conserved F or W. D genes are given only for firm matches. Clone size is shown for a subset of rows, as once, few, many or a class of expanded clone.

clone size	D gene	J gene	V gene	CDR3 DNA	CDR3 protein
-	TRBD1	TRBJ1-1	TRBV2	TGTGCCAGTTCGGGACAGGGGAACACTGAAGCTTTCTTT	CASSGQGNTEAFF
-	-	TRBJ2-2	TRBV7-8	TGTGCCAGCAGCTACGAGGGAGGCACCGGGGAGCTGTTTTTT	CASSYEGGTGELFF
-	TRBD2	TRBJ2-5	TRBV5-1	TGCGCCACCAGGAAGGGACTAGACGGTTTAGGAGAGACCCAGTACTTC	CATRKGLDGLGETQYF
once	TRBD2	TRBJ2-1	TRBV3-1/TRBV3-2	TGTGCCAGCAGCCAAGTTTTGGCTAGCGGGGAATACAATGAGCAGTTCTTC	CASSQVLASGEYNEQFF
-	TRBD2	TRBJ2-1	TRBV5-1	TGCGCCAGCAGCCTGGGACTAGCCTCGTTCTTC	CASSLGLASFF
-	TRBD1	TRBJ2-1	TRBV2	TGTGCCAGCCCTCGGACAGGGGGCCGACTGGAGCAGTTCTTC	CASPRTGGRLEQFF
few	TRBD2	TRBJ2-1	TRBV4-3	TGCGCCAGCAGCCAGCCTGGGGGACTAGCGGGAGAGCAGTTCTTC	CASSQPGGLAGEQFF
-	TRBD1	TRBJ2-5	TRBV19	TGTGCCAGTCGACCGGGACAGGGTCAGCAGACCCAGTACTTC	CASRPGQGQQTQYF
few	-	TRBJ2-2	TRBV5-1	TGCGCCAGCAGCCCCGGGACACCGAACACCGGGGAGCTGTTTTTT	CASSPGTPNTGELFF
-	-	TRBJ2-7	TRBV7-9	TGTGCCAGCAGCCGAACTTCCGAGTCCTACGAGCAGTACTTC	CASSRTSESYEQYF
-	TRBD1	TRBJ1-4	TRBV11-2	TGTGCCAGCAGCCCCCGACAGGGAATAAATGAAAAACTGTTTTTT	CASSPRQGINEKLFF
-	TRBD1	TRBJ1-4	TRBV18	TGTGCCAGCTCGCCGGGACAGGGGTTCCCCCTAACTAATGAAAAACTGTTTTTT	CASSPGQGFPLTNEKLFF